Listed below are T cell receptor beta chains from one sample, sequenced in a study of blood T cell repertoires in COVID-19. Method: immunoSEQ multiplex PCR; TCRdb's copy keeps in-frame clones and lacks some. This table holds around 440,000 clones, around 89% found once. The sample consisted of peripheral blood. These receptors were collected from a woman aged 50 to 60 with COVID-19, enrolled during active disease. Each CDR3 is given with its conserved first and last residue. Each record gives: CDR3 protein, CDR3 DNA, V gene, clone size, J gene, D gene. A D gene is named only where the DNA matches it firmly. Clone size is not always given. Where it is, it says once, few, many or a class for expanded clones.

cdr3_aa: CASSIGNRHQPQHF
cdr3_nt: TGTGCCAGTAGTATAGGTAACAGGCATCAGCCCCAGCATTTT
v_call: TRBV19
clone_size: few
j_call: TRBJ1-5
d_call: NA

cdr3_aa: CASSSSSGGYEQYF
cdr3_nt: TGCGCCAGCAGCTCTTCTAGCGGGGGCTACGAGCAGTACTTC
v_call: TRBV5-1
clone_size: once
j_call: TRBJ2-7
d_call: TRBD2

cdr3_aa: CAWKRTGAHYEQYF
cdr3_nt: TGTGCCTGGAAGAGGACAGGGGCCCACTACGAGCAGTACTTC
v_call: TRBV30
clone_size: NA
j_call: TRBJ2-7
d_call: TRBD1

cdr3_aa: CASSLSAGPGGSEQFF
cdr3_nt: TGCGCCAGCAGCTTAAGCGCAGGGCCGGGGGGAAGTGAGCAGTTCTTC
v_call: TRBV5-1
clone_size: NA
j_call: TRBJ2-1
d_call: TRBD2

cdr3_aa: CASSIEGVQPQHF
cdr3_nt: TGTGCCAGTAGTATAGAAGGAGTTCAGCCCCAGCATTTT
v_call: TRBV19
clone_size: NA
j_call: TRBJ1-5
d_call: NA

cdr3_aa: CAVRDSRSGANVLTF
cdr3_nt: TGTGCCGTCCGGGACAGCCGCTCTGGGGCCAACGTCCTGACTTTC
v_call: TRBV10-3
clone_size: once
j_call: TRBJ2-6
d_call: TRBD1

cdr3_aa: CASSPPRSGNTIYF
cdr3_nt: TGTGCCAGCAGCCCCCCCCGCTCTGGAAACACCATATATTTT
v_call: TRBV9
clone_size: NA
j_call: TRBJ1-3
d_call: NA

cdr3_aa: CASSDISGGPSYEQYF
cdr3_nt: TGCGCCAGCAGTGATATTTCGGGGGGCCCTTCCTACGAGCAGTACTTC
v_call: TRBV10-2
clone_size: NA
j_call: TRBJ2-7
d_call: NA

cdr3_aa: CASPRAGVDGYTF
cdr3_nt: TGTGCCAGCCCCAGAGCAGGGGTGGATGGCTACACCTTC
v_call: TRBV7-9
clone_size: NA
j_call: TRBJ1-2
d_call: NA

cdr3_aa: CASSLGLTGGSTDTQYF
cdr3_nt: TGTGCCAGCAGCTTAGGCTTGACAGGGGGAAGCACAGATACGCAGTATTTT
v_call: TRBV7-9
clone_size: once
j_call: TRBJ2-3
d_call: TRBD1

cdr3_aa: CASSPTGVNEQFF
cdr3_nt: TGTGCCAGCAGCCCGACAGGGGTCAATGAGCAGTTCTTC
v_call: TRBV5-4
clone_size: NA
j_call: TRBJ2-1
d_call: TRBD1

cdr3_aa: CASSMELTGTGYGYTF
cdr3_nt: TGCGCCAGCAGCATGGAACTTACCGGGACAGGTTATGGCTACACCTTC
v_call: TRBV5-1
clone_size: few
j_call: TRBJ1-2
d_call: TRBD1

cdr3_aa: CSVEDAGSTFF
cdr3_nt: TGCAGCGTTGAAGATGCGGGTTCCACTTTCTTT
v_call: TRBV29-1
clone_size: NA
j_call: TRBJ1-1
d_call: NA

cdr3_aa: CASSIRDINTEAFF
cdr3_nt: TGTGCCAGTAGTATCCGGGACATTAACACTGAAGCTTTCTTT
v_call: TRBV19
clone_size: NA
j_call: TRBJ1-1
d_call: NA

cdr3_aa: CASSQDLGREGKLFF
cdr3_nt: TGTGCCAGCAGCCAAGATCTAGGCAGGGAAGGAAAACTGTTTTTT
v_call: TRBV3-1/TRBV3-2
clone_size: NA
j_call: TRBJ1-4
d_call: NA

cdr3_aa: CASSVSEYYGYTF
cdr3_nt: TGTGCCAGCAGCGTCAGCGAGTATTATGGCTACACCTTC
v_call: TRBV9
clone_size: NA
j_call: TRBJ1-2
d_call: NA

cdr3_aa: CASSISGGGQETQYF
cdr3_nt: TGCGCCAGCAGTATCAGCGGGGGGGGTCAAGAGACCCAGTACTTC
v_call: TRBV10-2
clone_size: NA
j_call: TRBJ2-5
d_call: TRBD2

cdr3_aa: CASSAPGQGSEKLFF
cdr3_nt: TGTGCCAGCAGCGCCCCGGGACAGGGGTCAGAAAAACTGTTTTTT
v_call: TRBV9
clone_size: once
j_call: TRBJ1-4
d_call: TRBD1

cdr3_aa: CASSWTGEDGNTIYF
cdr3_nt: TGTGCCAGCAGCTGGACAGGGGAGGATGGAAACACCATATATTTT
v_call: TRBV3-1/TRBV3-2
clone_size: NA
j_call: TRBJ1-3
d_call: TRBD1

cdr3_aa: CASSSGRTASGDTQYF
cdr3_nt: TGCGCCAGCAGCTCTGGTAGGACTGCTAGCGGGGATACGCAGTATTTT
v_call: TRBV5-1
clone_size: NA
j_call: TRBJ2-3
d_call: TRBD2

cdr3_aa: CASSRDSTPWGYTF
cdr3_nt: TGTGCCAGTAGTAGGGACTCCACCCCTTGGGGCTACACCTTC
v_call: TRBV19
clone_size: NA
j_call: TRBJ1-2
d_call: NA

cdr3_aa: CASSSQGAYNEQFF
cdr3_nt: TGCGCCAGCAGCTCCCAGGGGGCCTACAATGAGCAGTTCTTC
v_call: TRBV5-1
clone_size: NA
j_call: TRBJ2-1
d_call: TRBD1

cdr3_aa: CASSADRGNVVYNEQFF
cdr3_nt: TGTGCCAGCAGTGCGGACAGGGGAAATGTGGTTTACAATGAGCAGTTCTTC
v_call: TRBV6-1
clone_size: NA
j_call: TRBJ2-1
d_call: TRBD1

cdr3_aa: CASRPGIESGELFF
cdr3_nt: TGTGCCAGCCGTCCCGGGATTGAGAGCGGGGAGCTGTTTTTT
v_call: TRBV5-5
clone_size: NA
j_call: TRBJ2-2
d_call: NA

cdr3_aa: CASSGRATYEQYF
cdr3_nt: TGCGCCAGCAGTGGCAGGGCCACCTACGAGCAGTACTTC
v_call: TRBV10-1
clone_size: NA
j_call: TRBJ2-7
d_call: NA

cdr3_aa: CASSSQGGNQPQHF
cdr3_nt: TGTGCCAGTAGTTCCCAGGGGGGCAATCAGCCCCAGCATTTT
v_call: TRBV19
clone_size: NA
j_call: TRBJ1-5
d_call: TRBD1

cdr3_aa: CASSPPQAQGGEQYF
cdr3_nt: TGTGCCAGCTCACCACCGCAAGCGCAGGGTGGTGAGCAGTACTTC
v_call: TRBV18
clone_size: NA
j_call: TRBJ2-7
d_call: NA